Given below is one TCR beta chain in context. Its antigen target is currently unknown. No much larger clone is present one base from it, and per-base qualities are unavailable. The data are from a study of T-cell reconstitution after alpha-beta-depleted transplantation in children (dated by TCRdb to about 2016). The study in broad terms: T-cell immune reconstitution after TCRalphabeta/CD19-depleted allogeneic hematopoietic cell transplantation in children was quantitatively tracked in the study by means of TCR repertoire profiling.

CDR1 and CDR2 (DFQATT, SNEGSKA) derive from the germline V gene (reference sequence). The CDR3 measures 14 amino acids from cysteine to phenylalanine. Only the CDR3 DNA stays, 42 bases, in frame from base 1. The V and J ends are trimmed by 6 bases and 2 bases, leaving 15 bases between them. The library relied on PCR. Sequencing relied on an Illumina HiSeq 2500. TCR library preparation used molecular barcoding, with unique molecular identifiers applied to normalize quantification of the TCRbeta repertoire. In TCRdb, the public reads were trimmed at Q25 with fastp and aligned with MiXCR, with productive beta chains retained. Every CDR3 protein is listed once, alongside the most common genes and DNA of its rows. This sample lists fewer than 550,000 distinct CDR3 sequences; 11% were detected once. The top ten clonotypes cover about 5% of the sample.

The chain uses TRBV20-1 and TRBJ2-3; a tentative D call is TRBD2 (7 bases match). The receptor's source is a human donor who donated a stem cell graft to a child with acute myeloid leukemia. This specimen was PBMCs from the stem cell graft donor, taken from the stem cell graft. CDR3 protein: CSALMGGPTDTQYF. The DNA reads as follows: TGCAGTGCCCTGATGGGGGGGCCCACAGATACGCAGTATTTT.